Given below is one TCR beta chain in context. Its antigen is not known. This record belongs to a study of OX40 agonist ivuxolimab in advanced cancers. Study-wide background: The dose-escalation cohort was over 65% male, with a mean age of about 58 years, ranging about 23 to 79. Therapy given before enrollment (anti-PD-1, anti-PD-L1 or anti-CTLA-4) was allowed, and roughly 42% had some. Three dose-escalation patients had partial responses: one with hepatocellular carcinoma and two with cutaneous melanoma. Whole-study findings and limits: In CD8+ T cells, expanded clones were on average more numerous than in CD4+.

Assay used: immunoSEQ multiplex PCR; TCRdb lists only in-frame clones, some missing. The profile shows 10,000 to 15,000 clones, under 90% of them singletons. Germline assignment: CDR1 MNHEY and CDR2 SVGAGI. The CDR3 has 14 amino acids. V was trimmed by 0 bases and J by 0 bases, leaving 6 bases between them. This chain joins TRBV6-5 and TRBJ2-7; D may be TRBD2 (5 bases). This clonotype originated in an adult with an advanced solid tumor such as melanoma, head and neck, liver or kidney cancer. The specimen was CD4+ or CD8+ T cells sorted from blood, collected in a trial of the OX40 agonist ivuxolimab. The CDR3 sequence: CASSYSGSSYEQYF. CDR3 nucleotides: TGTGCCAGCAGTTACTCTGGGAGCTCCTACGAGCAGTACTTC.